This T cell receptor (beta chain) was documented in a study of cytomegalovirus exposure and HLA in healthy donors. Whole-study results and caveats: Among TCR sequences, most were rare, though some public TCRs appeared in many donors.

This clone was counted a few times. Antigen unknown. The CDR3 consists of 15 residues. Trimming cost V 6 bases and J 0 bases; bases outside gene matches: 5. Germline lookup yields CDR1 MNHEY and CDR2 SVGAGI. The PCR was carried out with 60 Vbeta primers and 13 Jbeta primers. Using immunoSEQ multiplex PCR, the repertoire was profiled, and TCRdb retains in-frame clones only, with some absent. The profile covers around 67,000 clones, with approximately 72% appearing a single time and about 7.1% taken by the ten largest. Sequenced input: PBMCs. The TCR was taken from a woman aged 25 to 39 in good health and CMV-seropositive. The rearrangement joins TRBV6-5 to TRBJ1-1, with 9 positions matching TRBD1. CDR3 in amino acids: CASRRTGVMNTEAFF. In DNA, the CDR3 is TGTGCCAGCAGACGGACAGGGGTCATGAACACTGAAGCTTTCTTT.